This T cell receptor (beta chain) was captured in a study of T cells after yellow fever vaccination. MiXCR, applied by TCRdb to the 5' RACE reads, yields one record per CDR3 protein. This table holds nearly 350,000 distinct CDR3 sequences, less than 9.5% found once. The V and J ends lost 1 base and 0 bases respectively, with 13 bases between them. The CDR3 spans 17 residues. Per the germline V gene, CDR1 is SGHRS and CDR2 is YFSETQ. This clonotype was observed a handful of times. The J gene is TRBJ2-2, the V gene TRBV5-1; D not certain. This receptor was obtained from a man younger than 35 who received the YFV17D yellow fever vaccine. This material consisted of PBMCs, taken about 49 days after the first yellow fever vaccination. As DNA, the CDR3 is TGCGCCAGCAGCTTGTTTGTCAGGATGACGAACACCGGGGAGCTGTTTTTT. Its protein product is CASSLFVRMTNTGELFF.